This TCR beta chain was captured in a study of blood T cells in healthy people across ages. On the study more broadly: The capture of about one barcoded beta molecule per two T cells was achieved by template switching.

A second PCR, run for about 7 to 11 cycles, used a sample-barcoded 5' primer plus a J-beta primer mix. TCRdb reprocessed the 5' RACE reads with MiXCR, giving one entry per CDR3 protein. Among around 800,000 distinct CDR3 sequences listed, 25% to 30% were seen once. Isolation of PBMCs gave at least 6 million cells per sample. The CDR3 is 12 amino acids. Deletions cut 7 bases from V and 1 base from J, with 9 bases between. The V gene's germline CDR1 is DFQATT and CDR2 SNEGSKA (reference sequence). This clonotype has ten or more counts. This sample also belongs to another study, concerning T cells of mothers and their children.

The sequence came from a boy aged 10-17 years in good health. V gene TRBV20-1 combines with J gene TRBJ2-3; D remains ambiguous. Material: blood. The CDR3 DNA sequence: TGCAGTGTGCGGTCCCGCACAGATACGCAGTATTTT. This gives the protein CSVRSRTDTQYF.